This TCR beta chain was recorded in a study of blood T cell repertoires in COVID-19. Study overall: The United States, Italy and Spain provided the acute and convalescent COVID-19 samples.

The assay was immunoSEQ multiplex PCR, and TCRdb's table has in-frame clones only and misses some. The repertoire consists of about 250,000 clones, with approximately 86% occurring once and the leading ten covering 4.9%. The CDR3 consists of 12 residues. The V end was cut by 4 bases, the J end by 6 bases, with 8 bases between. Germline loops: CDR1 SGDLS, CDR2 YYNGEE. The sequenced sample was peripheral blood. The receptor was isolated from a woman of 80 years or more with active or convalescent COVID-19. This chain joins TRBV9 and TRBJ2-1; D is possibly TRBD2 (5 bases). The CDR3 DNA reads TGTGCCAGCAGCTTAGCGAGCAATGAGCAGTTCTTC. Its translation: CASSLASNEQFF.